A single sample gave rise to the 28 T cell receptor beta chains below, sequenced in a study of Ad26.COV2.S vaccination and SARS-CoV-2 variants (dated by TCRdb to 2020 to 2022). Libraries were built with the immunoSEQ multiplex PCR assay. Entries here come from immuneACCESS through TCRdb and include only in-frame sequences with V and J called. Some clones fail to appear in such tables; in the studies checked, an unresolved V gene covers under half of the shortfall, and the cause of the remainder is unknown. The sample table lists over 400,000 clones, about 90% of them with a count of one. The top ten clones comprise more than 1.5% of the sample. The treatment or condition label of this sample denotes: some 19 received Ad26.COV2.S at low or high dose, single or two shots; five or six received placebo; per-sample allocation not given. For vaccine and placebo recipients, repertoires were sequenced using samples collected on day 63 after the first injection.

This specimen was peripheral blood, taken in a trial of Ad26.COV2.S vaccine versus placebo. The origin of the receptors is a person aged 18-60 years who received the Ad26.COV2.S COVID-19 vaccine or a placebo.

The CDR3 spells CASSLGARSGPNYGYTF. For the CDR3, the DNA is TGTGCCAGCAGTTTAGGGGCACGCTCAGGACCTAACTATGGCTACACCTTC. The V call is TRBV27, the J call TRBJ1-2, with D possibly being TRBD1 (5 bases). The CDR3 runs 17 residues. Germline CDR1 reads MNHEY; CDR2 reads SMNVEV (reference sequence). Trimming shortened V by 2 bases and J by 0 bases, and 16 bases separated the two germline ends.

This clone was seen only a few times. The genes are TRBV7-2 and TRBJ2-2; unclear D gene. The V end lost 2 bases, the J end lost 4 bases, and 8 bases lay between the germline ends. Germline V CDR1 and CDR2: SGHTA, FQGNSA. The CDR3 length is 14 residues. CDR3: CASSLSRSTGELFF. The CDR3 DNA reads as TGTGCCAGCAGCTTAAGCAGATCCACCGGGGAGCTGTTTTTT.

J is TRBJ2-2 and V is TRBV12-5; D is undetermined. Germline loops: CDR1 LGHNT, CDR2 FRNRAP. V lost 5 bases and J 4 bases, leaving 14 bases between the germline ends. CDR3 length: 15 residues. CDR3 in amino acids: CASGPWVPGTGELFF. The CDR3 DNA sequence: TGTGCTAGTGGTCCATGGGTACCGGGCACCGGGGAGCTGTTTTTT.

In its sample, this clone was seen a few times. For the CDR3, the DNA is TGCGCCAGCAGCTCCACACAGGTTAAGACCGGGGAGCTGTTTTTT. Its protein product is CASSSTQVKTGELFF. The V gene is TRBV5-1, the J gene TRBJ2-2; a weak D match, TRBD1 (5 bases). The CDR3 length is 15 residues. Germline V CDR1 and CDR2: SGHRS, YFSETQ. Trimming pared 3 bases from V and 5 bases from J, leaving 14 bases between. The whole variable domain, filled in from reference TRBV5-1 and TRBJ2-2, reads KAGVTQTPRYLIKTRGQQVTLSCSPISGHRSVSWYQQTPGQGLQFLFEYFSETQRNKGNFPGRFSGRQFSNSRSEMNVSTLELGDSALYLCASSSTQVKTGELFFGEGSRLTVL.

The CDR3 reads CASSTRGLAAPEQFF. As DNA, the CDR3 is TGTGCCAGCAGCACCCGGGGACTAGCGGCGCCCGAGCAGTTCTTC. This chain links TRBV28 with TRBJ2-1; 11 bases agree with TRBD2. The CDR3 loop spans 15 amino acids. After removal of 6 bases from V and 10 bases from J, the junction contained 11 bases not matched to a gene. Germline V gene sequence: CDR1 MDHEN, CDR2 SYDVKM. Full variable domain (remainder filled in from reference TRBV28 and TRBJ2-1): DVKVTQSSRYLVKRTGEKVFLECVQDMDHENMFWYRQDPGLGLRLIYFSYDVKMKEKGDIPEGYSVSREKKERFSLILESASTNQTSMYLCASSTRGLAAPEQFFGPGTRLTVL.

J is TRBJ2-1 and V is TRBV30, with D possibly matching TRBD2 (5 bases). From germline, CDR1 is GTSNPN and CDR2 SVGIG (reference sequence). V lost 3 bases and J 4 bases, leaving 10 bases between the germline ends. The CDR3 runs to 13 residues. The CDR3 loop reads CAWRSSYYNEQFF. CDR3 nucleotides: TGTGCCTGGAGATCTAGCTATTACAATGAGCAGTTCTTC.

The chain uses TRBV2 and TRBJ1-1; TRBD1 might be the D (5 bases). Trimming left V 10 bases short and J 2 bases short, with 20 bases between. The CDR3 is made up of 15 amino acids. Germline CDR1 SNHLY, CDR2 FYNNEI. The CDR3 protein is CATGEGPRSNTEAFF. CDR3 sequence (DNA): TGTGCCACCGGCGAGGGACCCAGGTCAAACACTGAAGCTTTCTTT.

J is TRBJ1-1 and V is TRBV3-1 (or the pseudogene TRBV3-2); D remains ambiguous. CDR1 is LGHDT and CDR2 is YNNKEL in the germline V gene (reference sequence). This CDR3 contains 11 residues. Trimming took 8 bases from V and 5 from J, leaving 9 bases between them. The CDR3 nucleotides are TGTGCCAGCCAGAGACGGACTGAAGCTTTCTTT. Amino acids: CASQRRTEAFF.

The chain has TRBV12-3 or TRBV12-4 and TRBJ2-1; D not certain. The CDR3 sequence is 11 residues long. V shed 3 bases and J shed 5 bases, with 2 bases lying between them. CDR3 sequence reads: CASSFNNEQFF. The CDR3 coding sequence is TGTGCCAGCAGTTTCAACAATGAGCAGTTCTTC.

The genes are TRBV5-1 and TRBJ2-7; unclear D gene. V lost 0 bases, J lost 5 bases, and 3 bases lay in between. The germline V gene encodes CDR1 SGHRS and CDR2 YFSETQ. CDR3 size: 11 residues. The CDR3 DNA is TGCGCCAGCAGCTTGGATCACGAGCAGTACTTC. Protein: CASSLDHEQYF.

The chain joins TRBV4-3 to TRBJ2-6; D call uncertain. Germline assignment: CDR1 LGHNA and CDR2 YSLEER. The germline V and J ends were trimmed by 0 bases and 2 bases, with 5 bases remaining between them. The CDR3 length is 15 residues. The CDR3 DNA sequence: TGCGCCAGCAGCCAAGAGGGGACTGGGGCCAACGTCCTGACTTTC. Its protein is CASSQEGTGANVLTF.

The CDR3 loop is CAWSVGRGLNEQFF. The CDR3 DNA is TGTGCCTGGAGTGTAGGAAGGGGTTTAAATGAGCAGTTCTTC. V usage is TRBV30 and J usage is TRBJ2-1; perhaps TRBD1 as D (5 bases). Germline V gene data show CDR1 as GTSNPN and CDR2 as SVGIG (reference sequence). This CDR3 is built from 14 residues. The V end lost 0 bases, the J end lost 7 bases, and 13 bases lay between the germline ends.

This clone was counted a single time. The chain has TRBV10-1 and TRBJ2-7; weak D call: TRBD2 (6 bases). Germline V CDR1 and CDR2: WNHNN, SYGVQD (reference sequence). Trimming took off 6 bases at V and 0 bases at J, with 15 bases between the two ends. This CDR3 contains 15 residues. Here the CDR3 DNA reads TGCGCCAGCAGCAGATTGGAGGGGAGCTCCTACGAGCAGTACTTC. Translated, it gives CASSRLEGSSYEQYF.

Here the CDR3 DNA reads TGTGCCAGCAGTTTAAAACCGGGATATCGCTCCTACGAGCAGTACTTC. This codes for CASSLKPGYRSYEQYF. The V and J genes are TRBV28 and TRBJ2-7, with a possible D match to TRBD2 (5 bases). The germline CDR1 and CDR2 sequences are MDHEN and SYDVKM. Trimming pared 2 bases from V and 0 bases from J, leaving 14 bases between. CDR3 size: 16 residues.

The chain carries TRBV4-3 and TRBJ2-1, with 8 bases lining up with TRBD2. The CDR3 extends over 15 amino acids. Germline CDR1 LGHNA, CDR2 YSLEER. V was clipped by 0 bases and J by 4 bases; unmatched bases: 2. CDR3 region: CASSQEGGGYNEQFF. The CDR3 DNA reads as TGCGCCAGCAGCCAAGAGGGCGGGGGGTACAATGAGCAGTTCTTC.

The chain recombines TRBV19 with TRBJ1-1; a weak D match, TRBD1 (5 bases). The CDR3 runs 13 residues. Trimming left V 7 bases short and J 4 bases short, with 13 bases between. The germline V gene encodes CDR1 LNHDA and CDR2 SQIVND (reference sequence). In nucleotides, the CDR3 is TGTGCCAGTATCAAGGGAGGGGCCACTGAAGCTTTCTTT. Amino acids: CASIKGGATEAFF.

The J gene is TRBJ1-1, the V gene TRBV28, with 7 bases fitting TRBD1. The CDR3 has 14 residues. Germline assignment: CDR1 MDHEN and CDR2 SYDVKM. V gave up 4 bases and J gave up 1 base; unmatched junction bases: 3. The CDR3 sequence: CASSYGTANTEAFF. CDR3 coding DNA: TGTGCCAGCAGTTATGGGACAGCGAACACTGAAGCTTTCTTT.

The gene calls are TRBV11-2 and TRBJ1-2; TRBD1 matches 7 bases. The V and J ends lost 5 bases and 4 bases, in that order; junction bases with no gene match: 22. The CDR3 length is 19 residues. The V gene's germline CDR1 is SGHAT and CDR2 FQNNGV. CDR3 protein: CASSPRTVTGIPRPYGYTF. The CDR3 coding sequence is TGTGCCAGCAGCCCCCGGACTGTGACAGGGATACCTCGCCCCTATGGCTACACCTTC.

The rearrangement links TRBV10-1 to TRBJ1-6; D is undetermined. The CDR3 has 15 amino acids. V was cut by 3 bases and J by 6 bases, with 12 bases left in between. Germline values: CDR1 WNHNN, CDR2 SYGVQD (reference sequence). The CDR3 DNA sequence: TGCGCCAGCAGTGAAAGCCGGACGGGTAATTCACCCCTCCACTTT. Translating gives CASSESRTGNSPLHF.

The CDR3 sequence is CASGLASTDTQYF. DNA of the CDR3: TGTGCCAGCGGTCTAGCGTCCACAGATACGCAGTATTTT. This chain links TRBV7-9 with TRBJ2-3; tentatively, D is TRBD2 (6 bases). This CDR3 comprises 13 residues. V was shortened by 8 bases and J by 2 bases, with 11 bases between the two germline ends. CDR1 is SEHNR, CDR2 FQNEAQ, per germline (reference sequence).

The chain's CDR3 is CASSSRRAGQGNTEAFF. The CDR3 DNA is TGTGCCAGCAGCTCTAGAAGGGCGGGACAGGGAAACACTGAAGCTTTCTTT. The genes are TRBV5-4 and TRBJ1-1, with TRBD1 matching 9 bases. This CDR3 region has 17 residues. With V trimmed by 3 bases and J by 2 bases, 11 bases remained unmatched. The germline V gene encodes CDR1 SGHNT and CDR2 YYREEE (reference sequence).

The chain joins TRBV5-1 to TRBJ2-1; D is possibly TRBD2 (6 bases). Trimming removed 4 bases at V and 4 bases at J, with 18 bases between. Germline lookup yields CDR1 SGHRS and CDR2 YFSETQ. This CDR3 is 16 amino acids long. This CDR3 reads CASSNAGTGAYNEQFF. The CDR3 region has the DNA TGCGCCAGCAGCAACGCCGGGACTGGAGCATACAATGAGCAGTTCTTC.

This chain joins TRBV15 and TRBJ1-5; TRBD1 is a possible D gene (6 bases). Germline V gene lookup returns CDR1 LNHNV and CDR2 YYDKDF (reference sequence). CDR3 length: 15 amino acids. Trimming took off 0 bases at V and 5 bases at J, with 11 bases between the two ends. Written as DNA, the CDR3 is TGTGCCACCAGCAGAGATTTGGGGGCCCATCAGCCCCAGCATTTT. Its translation is CATSRDLGAHQPQHF.

The chain is built from TRBV4-1 and TRBJ2-2; D is unclear. The CDR3 consists of 16 residues. V lost 1 base, J lost 6 bases, and 15 bases lay in between. The germline gives CDR1 MGHRA, CDR2 YSYEKL. In DNA form, the CDR3 reads TGCGCCAGCAGCCAAGGGGAAGGTTACAAGGCCGGGGAGCTGTTTTTT. This codes for CASSQGEGYKAGELFF.

This clone came up a few times. The chain recombines TRBV2 with TRBJ2-7; TRBD1 aligns across 8 bases. The CDR3 has 13 amino acids. The V gene's germline CDR1 is SNHLY and CDR2 FYNNEI. With V trimmed by 7 bases and J by 3 bases, 5 bases remained unmatched. CDR3 loop: CASIGQGIYEQYF. DNA for the CDR3: TGTGCCAGCATTGGACAGGGTATCTACGAGCAGTACTTC.

The gene calls are TRBV18 and TRBJ2-2; D gene unclear. The V gene lost 3 bases and the J gene lost 3 bases, with 2 bases spanning the gap. CDR3 length equals 12 residues. Germline CDR1 and CDR2: KGHSH and LQKENI. This CDR3 is CASSPYTGELFF. The CDR3 DNA is TGTGCCAGCTCACCGTACACCGGGGAGCTGTTTTTT. The complete variable domain, with remaining parts taken from reference TRBV18 and TRBJ2-2, reads NAGVMQNPRHLVRRRGQEARLRCSPMKGHSHVYWYRQLPEEGLKFMVYLQKENIIDESGMPKERFSAEFPKEGPSILRIQQVVRGDSAAYFCASSPYTGELFFGEGSRLTVL.

The V gene is TRBV6-6, the J gene TRBJ2-5, with 11 bases aligning to TRBD2. This CDR3 contains 14 residues. Germline CDR1 MNHNY, CDR2 SVGAGI (reference sequence). Trimming took 7 bases from V and 4 from J; bases not matched to a gene: 5. CDR3 DNA: TGTGCCAGCACCCTTAGCGGGGGGGCAGAGACCCAGTACTTC. It yields the protein CASTLSGGAETQYF.

The chain combines TRBV4-1 with TRBJ1-4; no firm D call. CDR3 length equals 14 residues. Trimming took off 1 base at V and 6 bases at J, with 9 bases between the two ends. CDR1 is MGHRA and CDR2 is YSYEKL in the germline V gene. The CDR3 coding sequence is TGCGCCAGCAGCCAAGGACCGGGCGATGAAAAACTGTTTTTT. Its translation is CASSQGPGDEKLFF.